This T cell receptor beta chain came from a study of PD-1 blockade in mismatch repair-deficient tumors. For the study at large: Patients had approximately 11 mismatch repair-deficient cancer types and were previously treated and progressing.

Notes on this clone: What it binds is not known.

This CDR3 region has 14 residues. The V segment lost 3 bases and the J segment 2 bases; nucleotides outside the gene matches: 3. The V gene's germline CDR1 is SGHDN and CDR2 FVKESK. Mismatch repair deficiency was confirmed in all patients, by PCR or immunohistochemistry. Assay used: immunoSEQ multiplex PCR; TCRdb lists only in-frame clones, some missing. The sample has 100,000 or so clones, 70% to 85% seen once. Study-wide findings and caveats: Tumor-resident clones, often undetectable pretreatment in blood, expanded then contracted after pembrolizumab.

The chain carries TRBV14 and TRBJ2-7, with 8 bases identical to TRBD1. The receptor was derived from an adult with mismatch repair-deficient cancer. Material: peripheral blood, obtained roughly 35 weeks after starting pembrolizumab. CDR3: CASSHQGQAYEQYF. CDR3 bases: TGTGCCAGCAGCCACCAGGGACAGGCCTACGAGCAGTACTTC.